This TCR beta chain was sequenced in a study of type 1 regulatory T cells. Whole-study context: T-allo10 is a Tr1-enriched, alloantigen-specific CD4 T cell product made in vitro.

Trimming removed 0 bases from V and 5 bases from J, with 10 bases in between. This CDR3 contains 14 residues. CDR1 SGHTA and CDR2 FQGNSA come from the germline V gene. Study results and caveats: Compared with non-Tr1 cells, Tr1 cells showed a narrower TCR repertoire.

This clonotype turned up a few times. No antigen is known for it. From the reads, TCRdb called clonotypes with MiXCR, one entry per CDR3 protein. Here the sample spans tens of thousands of distinct CDR3 sequences, more than 9% being singletons. Sequencing was performed on cultured non-Tr1 T cells, either the whole culture or a sorted T cell fraction (not recorded which). This chain links TRBV7-2 with TRBJ2-5, with a tentative D call TRBD1 (5 bases). This receptor was identified in a human donor in good health. CDR3 sequence reads: CASSLARTRETQYF. Written as DNA, the CDR3 is TGTGCCAGCAGCTTAGCCCGGACAAGGGAGACCCAGTACTTC.